This T cell receptor beta chain was documented in a study of early T cells in non-severe SARS-CoV-2 infection. Study-level results: Missing private and CD4 specificities, VDJdb matching favored anti-spike CD8 responses.

V gave up 5 bases and J gave up 4 bases, with 17 bases separating them. The CDR3 runs 16 residues. Germline V gene lookup returns CDR1 SGHTA and CDR2 FQGNSA. TCRdb processed the 5' RACE reads anew with MiXCR; each CDR3 protein has one entry. The sample carries 56,000 or so distinct CDR3 sequences, more than 9% recorded once. As concerns this clonotype: Its specificity is unknown.

The chain links TRBV7-2 to TRBJ2-2; TRBD2 might be the D (7 bases). The TCR originated in an adult who was a healthcare worker with PCR-confirmed SARS-CoV-2 infection or an uninfected control (not recorded which). Sequencing was performed on whole blood. The CDR3 DNA is TGTGCCAGCAGCCTAAATCCGGGGGGCGCCACCGGGGAGCTGTTTTTT. Translating gives CASSLNPGGATGELFF.